This record covers a single T cell receptor beta chain. A much bigger clone sits one base away, suggesting this may be a read error. Using immunoSEQ multiplex PCR, the repertoire was profiled, and TCRdb retains in-frame clones only, with some absent. The table shows roughly 760,000 clones, with less than 85% occurring only once. The sample belongs to a study of shared clonotypes between healthy human individuals. Donors comprised healthy HIV-negative adults lacking recent acute infections or vaccinations. V was clipped by 6 bases and J by 7 bases, with 9 bases between them. CDR3 length: 11 residues. Germline V gives CDR1 MNHNY, CDR2 SVGAGI (reference sequence).

The chain uses TRBV6-6 and TRBJ1-1; possibly TRBD1 for D (5 bases). Sequenced: memory CD4+ T cells sorted from blood. Subset described: CD45RA-negative fraction. The clonotype was recovered from a young woman in good health. Here the CDR3 reads CASRGPGEAFF. In DNA form, the CDR3 reads TGTGCCAGCAGGGGGCCTGGTGAAGCTTTCTTT.